This T cell receptor (beta chain) emerged from a study of T-cell memory formation after mild COVID-19. Study-wide context: TCR clusters mostly belonged to single donors.

Overall study findings and caveats: Within pre-infection memory, some responding clones were found, suggesting cross-reactive memory joined. Of the contracting clones, CD4+ ones lay mainly in CM and EM, and CD8+ ones in EMRA. Second-wave clones that peaked on day 37 lacked confirmed SARS-CoV-2 specificity.

TCRdb re-called the 5' RACE reads with MiXCR, one entry per CDR3 protein. The sample shows approximately 150,000 distinct CDR3 sequences, 13% of them seen only once. Points on this clonotype: Its specificity is unknown.

From germline, CDR1 is MNHNY and CDR2 SVGAGI (reference sequence). There are 14 residues in the CDR3. V was clipped by 7 bases and J by 0 bases; unmatched bases: 4. This chain links TRBV6-6 with TRBJ2-3; TRBD2 matches 7 bases. This sequence originates from a man between 18 and 29 years old who had mild COVID-19 (a few samples of this study predate the infection). Cell type and time point are not known. Sequenced: PBMCs or a T cell subset sorted from them (not recorded which). For the CDR3, the DNA is TGTGCCAGCACCGGGACTACTAGCACAGATACGCAGTATTTT. Protein sequence: CASTGTTSTDTQYF.